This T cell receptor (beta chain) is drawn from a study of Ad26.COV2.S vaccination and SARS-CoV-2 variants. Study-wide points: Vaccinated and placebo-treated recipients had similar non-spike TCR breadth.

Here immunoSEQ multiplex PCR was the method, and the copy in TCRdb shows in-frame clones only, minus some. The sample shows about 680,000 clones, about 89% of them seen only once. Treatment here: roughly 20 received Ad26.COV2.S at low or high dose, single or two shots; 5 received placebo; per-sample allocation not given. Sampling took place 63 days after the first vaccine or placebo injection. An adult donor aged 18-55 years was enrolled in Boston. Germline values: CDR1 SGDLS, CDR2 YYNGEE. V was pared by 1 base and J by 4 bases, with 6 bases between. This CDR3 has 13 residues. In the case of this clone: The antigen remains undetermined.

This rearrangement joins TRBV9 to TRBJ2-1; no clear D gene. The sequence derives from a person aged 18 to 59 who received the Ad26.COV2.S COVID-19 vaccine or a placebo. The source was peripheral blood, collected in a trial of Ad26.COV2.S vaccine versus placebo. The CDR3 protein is CASSVSWYNEQFF. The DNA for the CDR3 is TGTGCCAGCAGCGTATCGTGGTACAATGAGCAGTTCTTC.